Listed here are 30 T cell receptor beta chains from one sample, sequenced in a study of blood T cells in healthy people across ages. Primed by a sample-barcoded 5' primer and a J-beta primer mix, a second PCR proceeded for about 7 to 11 cycles. TCRdb ran MiXCR on the 5' RACE reads and lists one entry per CDR3 protein. The table lists around 400,000 distinct CDR3 sequences, approximately 52% of them singletons. The sequencing sample was made of blood. Every receptor here comes from a man aged 55 to 70 in good health.

This rearrangement joins TRBV20-1 to TRBJ2-7, with 9 bases lining up with TRBD2. The CDR3 has 15 amino acids. Germline V gene lookup returns CDR1 DFQATT and CDR2 SNEGSKA (reference sequence). Trimming cost V 3 bases and J 5 bases; bases outside gene matches: 11. DNA for the CDR3: TGCAGTGCTAGGGTAGCGGGAGCCCGTTTCCACGAGCAGTACTTC. Protein sequence: CSARVAGARFHEQYF.

This clonotype has only a few counts. V is TRBV27 and J is TRBJ2-3; 7 bases fit TRBD2. Per germline, CDR1 MNHEY and CDR2 SMNVEV (reference sequence). The CDR3 totals 16 residues. V dropped 6 bases and J dropped 3; count of bases not matched to a gene: 12. This CDR3 is CASSLQPGLQTDTQYF. CDR3 coding DNA: TGTGCCAGCAGCCTACAACCGGGACTACAGACAGATACGCAGTATTTT.

In its sample, this clonotype was seen many times. The V gene is TRBV29-1, the J gene TRBJ2-1; 10 bases agree with TRBD2. The CDR3 extends over 17 amino acids. CDR1 SQVTM and CDR2 ANQGSEA come from the germline V gene. Losses at the gene ends were 1 base for V and 0 bases for J; bases not matched to a gene: 6. The CDR3: CSVEGLAGVASYNEQFF. In DNA, the CDR3 is TGCAGCGTTGAAGGCCTAGCGGGAGTGGCCTCCTACAATGAGCAGTTCTTC.

This clonotype was observed a handful of times. The genes are TRBV11-2 and TRBJ2-3; D may be TRBD2 (6 bases). Trimming took off 1 base at V and 4 bases at J, with 15 bases between the two ends. Germline V lookup: CDR1 SGHAT, CDR2 FQNNGV. The CDR3 length is 16 residues. The CDR3, as DNA: TGTGCCAGCAGCTTAGTGGGGGGAAGTTCGCCAGATACGCAGTATTTT. Translation gives CASSLVGGSSPDTQYF.

This clonotype was recorded a few times. V usage is TRBV7-2 and J usage is TRBJ1-5; 8 nucleotides match TRBD1. The CDR3 contains 15 residues. In germline, CDR1 is SGHTA, CDR2 FQGNSA. J gave up 2 bases and V 4 bases, and 4 bases lay outside the gene matches. The CDR3 protein is CASSYDRGRNQPQHF. CDR3 DNA sequence: TGTGCCAGCAGCTACGACAGGGGACGCAATCAGCCCCAGCATTTT.

This chain links TRBV7-2 with TRBJ2-7; 7 bases fit TRBD1. Per the germline V gene, CDR1 is SGHTA and CDR2 is FQGNSA. V lost 4 bases and J lost 2; bases outside the gene matches: 5. The CDR3 extends over 14 amino acids. The CDR3 sequence: CASSSRQGPYEQYF. The CDR3 coding sequence is TGTGCCAGCAGCTCCCGACAGGGCCCCTACGAGCAGTACTTC.

The chain uses TRBV12-3 or TRBV12-4 and TRBJ2-5; D is ambiguous. Trimming left V 0 bases short and J 7 bases short, with 12 bases between. The CDR3 has 14 residues. Here the CDR3 reads CASSLADKSWTQYF. The DNA for the CDR3 is TGTGCCAGCAGTTTAGCCGATAAGAGTTGGACCCAGTACTTC.

This clonotype was detected only once. The CDR3: CASSSGLAGGWTGELFF. The DNA of the CDR3 is TGCGCCAGCAGCTCGGGACTAGCGGGAGGATGGACCGGGGAGCTGTTTTTT. The gene calls are TRBV5-1 and TRBJ2-2, with 15 bases aligning to TRBD2. Trimming at V came to 3 bases and at J to 5 bases, leaving 5 bases not matched to a gene. CDR1 is SGHRS and CDR2 is YFSETQ in the germline V gene. The CDR3 loop spans 17 amino acids.

V and J are TRBV29-1 and TRBJ1-5; D gene uncertain. This CDR3 comprises 13 residues. Germline V gene sequence: CDR1 SQVTM, CDR2 ANQGSEA. V was pared by 6 bases and J by 2 bases, with 11 bases between. In DNA, the CDR3 is TGCAGCGTGGCGGAAATAGGCAATCAGCCCCAGCATTTT. This sequence encodes CSVAEIGNQPQHF.

This clonotype turned up a few times. The chain uses TRBV4-3 and TRBJ2-7; 7 bases line up with TRBD2. CDR1 LGHNA and CDR2 YSLEER come from the germline V gene. There are 16 residues in the CDR3. The trim removed 1 base at V and 1 base at J, leaving 7 bases unmatched. DNA of the CDR3: TGCGCCAGCAGCCAAGGGGCCAGCGGGAATTCCTACGAGCAGTACTTC. Protein sequence: CASSQGASGNSYEQYF.

The chain employs TRBV29-1 and TRBJ2-7; tentatively, D is TRBD1 (8 bases). Trimming left V 3 bases short and J 4 bases short, with 13 bases between. The length of the CDR3 is 13 residues. Germline-derived CDR1 and CDR2 are SQVTM and ANQGSEA. CDR3 residues: CSVDQQGGYEQYF. As DNA, the CDR3 is TGCAGCGTTGACCAACAGGGGGGGTACGAGCAGTACTTC.

Concerning this clonotype: One junction end disagrees with the germline gene, perhaps due to a read error. The V and J genes are TRBV7-8 and TRBJ2-5; weak D call: TRBD2 (6 bases). Germline CDR1 and CDR2: SGHVS and FQNEAQ. The CDR3 loop spans 15 amino acids. The CDR3 DNA sequence: TGTGCCAGCACCTCGCTTGGGCGGGGTAAAGAGAACCAGTACTTC. Amino acids: CASTSLGRGKENQYF.

Many counts were recorded for this clonotype. This rearrangement joins TRBV9 to TRBJ2-3, with D maybe TRBD2 (7 bases). The CDR3 runs 14 residues. Trimming left V 3 bases short and J 4 bases short, with 12 bases between. Germline V CDR1 and CDR2: SGDLS, YYNGEE. The CDR3 reads CASSAWGGADTQYF. The CDR3 bases are TGTGCCAGCAGCGCGTGGGGGGGCGCAGATACGCAGTATTTT. Variable domain in full (rest from reference TRBV9 and TRBJ2-3): DSGVTQTPKHLITATGQRVTLRCSPRSGDLSVYWYQQSLDQGLQFLIQYYNGEERAKGNILERFSAQQFPDLHSELNLSSLELGDSALYFCASSAWGGADTQYFGPGTRLTVL.

The chain recombines TRBV27 with TRBJ2-4; a possible D gene is TRBD2 (5 bases). Germline V gene data show CDR1 as MNHEY and CDR2 as SMNVEV (reference sequence). The CDR3 is made up of 13 amino acids. V was cut by 5 bases and J by 13 bases, with 18 bases left in between. The CDR3 nucleotides read TGTGCCAGCAGTCCTAGCCCCCCGACACCCCAGTACTTC. It specifies CASSPSPPTPQYF.

As regards this clonotype: An end of the junction differs from the germline gene, which may be a read error. The rearrangement links TRBV7-9 to TRBJ1-5; D unclear. Germline values: CDR1 SEHNR, CDR2 FQNEAQ (reference sequence). The CDR3 is made up of 12 amino acids. The DNA of the CDR3 is TGTTCCAGCAGCCCCCCGGGCCAGCCCCAGCATTTT. It yields the protein CSSSPPGQPQHF.

In its sample, this clonotype was seen a few times. The genes are TRBV21-1 and TRBJ2-3. TRBV21-1 is a known pseudogene. This CDR3 is 13 amino acids long. As DNA, the CDR3 is TGTGCCAGCAGCCACGTCAAGTCGGATACGCAGTATTTT. This sequence encodes CASSHVKSDTQYF.

The chain combines TRBV4-3 with TRBJ2-5; D call uncertain. V was cut by 1 base and J by 5 bases, with 8 bases left in between. The CDR3 has 13 residues. The germline V gene encodes CDR1 LGHNA and CDR2 YSLEER. The CDR3 DNA follows: TGCGCCAGCAGCCAAGGGCGATGGGAGACCCAGTACTTC. Translating it yields CASSQGRWETQYF.

This clonotype was counted ten times or more. The chain carries TRBV20-1 and TRBJ2-7; D unclear. The germline V gene has CDR1 DFQATT and CDR2 SNEGSKA (reference sequence). Trimming shortened V by 3 bases and J by 5 bases, and 23 bases separated the two germline ends. This CDR3 contains 16 residues. The DNA for the CDR3 is TGCAGTGCTAGTCAATCGGCCCAGGTTGCGTCCCACGAGCAGTACTTC. Amino acid sequence: CSASQSAQVASHEQYF.

The V and J genes are TRBV4-2 and TRBJ2-4; 7 bases are shared with TRBD2. The CDR3 runs to 19 residues. CDR1 LGHNA and CDR2 YNFKEQ come from the germline V gene. After removal of 0 bases from V and 3 bases from J, the junction contained 14 bases not matched to a gene. CDR3 DNA sequence: TGTGCCAGCAGCCAAGATCTTGCGGGAGAGGGAGGTAGCAAAAACATTCAGTACTTC. Translated, it gives CASSQDLAGEGGSKNIQYF.

V gene TRBV19 combines with J gene TRBJ2-7; D ambiguous. Germline CDR1 LNHDA, CDR2 SQIVND (reference sequence). The V and J ends lost 5 bases and 2 bases respectively, with 13 bases between them. The CDR3 loop spans 14 amino acids. Written as DNA, the CDR3 is TGTGCCAGTAGTCCGATGGCGTCCACCTACGAGCAGTACTTC. Translated, it gives CASSPMASTYEQYF.

This clonotype has just a few counts. V usage is TRBV20-1 and J usage is TRBJ1-2; 7 nucleotides match TRBD1. The CDR3 is 13 amino acids. Trimming removed 4 bases from V and 4 bases from J; junction bases left unmatched: 6. Germline V CDR1 and CDR2: DFQATT, SNEGSKA (reference sequence). The CDR3 region has the DNA TGCAGTGCTAAAACCGGGACAGCCTATGGCTACACCTTC. It is translated as CSAKTGTAYGYTF.

On this clonotype: A much larger clone differs by one base, so this may be a read error. The chain couples TRBV6-2 or TRBV6-3 to TRBJ1-2, with a tentative D call TRBD1 (6 bases). The CDR3 runs to 15 residues. V was cut by 4 bases and J by 2 bases, with 14 bases left in between. Germline V lookup: CDR1 MNHEY, CDR2 SVGEGT. CDR3 loop: CASSSDGQRNYGYTF. The CDR3 DNA sequence: TGTGCCAGCAGTTCTGACGGACAGAGAAACTATGGCTACACCTTC.

This rearrangement joins TRBV28 to TRBJ2-7, with 8 bases identical to TRBD1. In germline, CDR1 is MDHEN, CDR2 SYDVKM. V shed 3 bases and J 1 base; nucleotides not matched to a gene: 5. The CDR3 is 15 residues long. The CDR3 reads CASSFIGTGSYEQYF. The CDR3 region has the DNA TGTGCCAGCAGTTTCATCGGGACAGGATCCTACGAGCAGTACTTC.

This clonotype appeared many times. This rearrangement joins TRBV12-3 or TRBV12-4 to TRBJ2-7; tentatively, D is TRBD1 (8 bases). The V gene lost 6 bases and the J gene lost 3 bases, with 18 bases spanning the gap. This CDR3 has 15 residues. CDR3 amino acids: CASSPNRGGYYEQYF. The CDR3 DNA follows: TGTGCCAGCAGCCCTAACAGGGGGGGGTACTACGAGCAGTACTTC.

This clonotype has just one count. As DNA, the CDR3 is TGTGCCAGCAGTTTAGAGGGCGGGAGGGCCAGTGAGCAGTTCTTC. This codes for CASSLEGGRASEQFF. The rearrangement links TRBV12-3 or TRBV12-4 to TRBJ2-1, with TRBD2 matching over 9 bases. The CDR3 spans 15 residues. The junction had 7 bases not matched to a gene; V was cut back by 1 base and J by 9 bases.

The chain uses TRBV9 and TRBJ2-5; 11 nucleotides line up with TRBD2. CDR1 and CDR2 from the germline V gene are SGDLS and YYNGEE. V shed 4 bases and J 7 bases; nucleotides not matched to a gene: 9. The CDR3 runs to 15 residues. CDR3 sequence reads: CASSPGLAGGVTQYF. In DNA, the CDR3 is TGTGCCAGCAGCCCCGGGCTAGCGGGAGGTGTGACCCAGTACTTC.

The rearrangement uses TRBV20-1 and TRBJ2-5, with 12 bases identical to TRBD2. The CDR3 is 16 residues long. Germline V gives CDR1 DFQATT, CDR2 SNEGSKA (reference sequence). The trim removed 3 bases at V and 2 bases at J, leaving 7 bases unmatched. The CDR3 coding sequence is TGCAGTGCTAGCTTCCTAGCGGGGGGGCTTCAAGAGACCCAGTACTTC. It yields the protein CSASFLAGGLQETQYF.

The table lists this clonotype with a few counts. The V and J genes are TRBV20-1 and TRBJ1-2; a possible D gene is TRBD1 (5 bases). V lost 3 bases to trimming and J lost 2 bases, with 13 bases between them. In germline, CDR1 is DFQATT, CDR2 SNEGSKA (reference sequence). This CDR3 is built from 14 residues. CDR3 nucleotides: TGCAGTGCTAGTAACCGACAGAGAAACTATGGCTACACCTTC. Translation: CSASNRQRNYGYTF.

The rearrangement links TRBV4-3 to TRBJ2-1, with 11 bases fitting TRBD1. CDR3 length equals 15 residues. Trimming at V came to 0 bases and at J to 9 bases, leaving 4 bases not matched to a gene. Germline CDR1 is LGHNA and CDR2 is YSLEER. The CDR3, as DNA: TGCGCCAGCAGCCAAGAGGACAGGGGGCGATTTGAGCAGTTCTTC. This codes for CASSQEDRGRFEQFF.

V gene TRBV20-1 combines with J gene TRBJ1-2, with D tentatively TRBD1 (5 bases). This CDR3 comprises 14 residues. V gave up 6 bases and J gave up 4 bases, with 18 bases separating them. Germline V CDR1 and CDR2: DFQATT, SNEGSKA (reference sequence). The CDR3 is CSAEVRGKSYGYTF. CDR3 in DNA: TGCAGTGCGGAAGTACGGGGGAAATCCTATGGCTACACCTTC.